A selection of T cell receptor beta chains follows, all from one sample in a study of CD8 T cells in Susac syndrome. TCRdb fed the immunoSEQ multiplex PCR reads into MiXCR, producing one record per CDR3 protein. The sample holds more than 200,000 distinct CDR3 sequences; more than 85% are singletons and the top ten take 0.1% to 0.15%. The sample comprised CD8+ T cells from PBMCs. These receptors were obtained from a human donor with multiple sclerosis. Each CDR3 is given with its conserved first and last residue. The D gene is left open where the match is weak. A clone size is listed for some rows: how often the clone was seen (once, few, many), or a class if it is expanded.

v_call: TRBV7-9; j_call: TRBJ2-2; d_call: TRBD1; clone_size: -; cdr3_nt: TGTGCCAGCAGCTCCCGGGACAGAAACACCGGGGAGCTGTTTTTT; cdr3_aa: CASSSRDRNTGELFF
v_call: TRBV20-1; j_call: TRBJ2-3; d_call: -; clone_size: once; cdr3_nt: TGCAGTGCTGTACTAGCACCCACCGTCACAGATACGCAGTATTTT; cdr3_aa: CSAVLAPTVTDTQYF
v_call: TRBV20-1; j_call: TRBJ2-1; d_call: -; clone_size: -; cdr3_nt: TGCAGTGCTAGAGAGAGGTGGGGTGAGGACGAGCAGTTCTTC; cdr3_aa: CSARERWGEDEQFF
v_call: TRBV18; j_call: TRBJ2-1; d_call: TRBD2; clone_size: -; cdr3_nt: TGTGCCAGCTCACGCCCCGGACTAGCGGGGTACAATGAGCAGTTCTTC; cdr3_aa: CASSRPGLAGYNEQFF
v_call: TRBV2; j_call: TRBJ2-1; d_call: -; clone_size: -; cdr3_nt: TGTGCCAGCACCCTAGCGTTAACCTACAATGAGCAGTTCTTC; cdr3_aa: CASTLALTYNEQFF
v_call: TRBV6-5; j_call: TRBJ1-2; d_call: -; clone_size: -; cdr3_nt: TGTGCCAGCAGTTACTCGGTCTCCTATGGCTACACCTTC; cdr3_aa: CASSYSVSYGYTF
v_call: TRBV12-3/TRBV12-4; j_call: TRBJ2-1; d_call: -; clone_size: few; cdr3_nt: TGTGCCAGCGAAGGGGCTGGCGGTGAGCAGTTCTTC; cdr3_aa: CASEGAGGEQFF
v_call: TRBV27; j_call: TRBJ2-1; d_call: -; clone_size: -; cdr3_nt: TGTGCCAGCAGTTTATCGCCGGGGAGAAATGAGCAGTTCTTC; cdr3_aa: CASSLSPGRNEQFF
v_call: TRBV6-5; j_call: TRBJ1-1; d_call: -; clone_size: few; cdr3_nt: TGTGCCAGCAAAACCGGGGGTTTGACTGAAGCTTTCTTT; cdr3_aa: CASKTGGLTEAFF
v_call: TRBV5-4; j_call: TRBJ2-3; d_call: -; clone_size: -; cdr3_nt: TGTGCCAGCAGCTTGCTAGGGGGGAAGGGAAGCACAGATACGCAGTATTTT; cdr3_aa: CASSLLGGKGSTDTQYF
v_call: TRBV12-5; j_call: TRBJ2-5; d_call: -; clone_size: -; cdr3_nt: TGTGCTAGTGGCACGGAGCGACAGCCCCAAGAGACCCAGTACTTC; cdr3_aa: CASGTERQPQETQYF
v_call: TRBV2; j_call: TRBJ1-1; d_call: -; clone_size: -; cdr3_nt: TGTGCCAGCAGTGAAAGGTGGATACTGAACACTGAAGCTTTCTTT; cdr3_aa: CASSERWILNTEAFF
v_call: TRBV7-8; j_call: TRBJ1-6; d_call: -; clone_size: -; cdr3_nt: TGTGCCAGCAGCTTCTCCGGGGCAGATTCACCCCTCCACTTT; cdr3_aa: CASSFSGADSPLHF
v_call: TRBV7-6; j_call: TRBJ2-3; d_call: TRBD2; clone_size: -; cdr3_nt: TGTGCCAGCAGCTTAGGGGGACTAGCGGAGACTAGCACAGATACGCAGTATTTT; cdr3_aa: CASSLGGLAETSTDTQYF
v_call: TRBV20-1; j_call: TRBJ1-2; d_call: -; clone_size: -; cdr3_nt: TGCAGTGCTAGAGATCTCGGAGGCTACACCTTC; cdr3_aa: CSARDLGGYTF
v_call: TRBV27; j_call: TRBJ2-7; d_call: TRBD2; clone_size: -; cdr3_nt: TGTGCCAGCAGTCAGGGAGGGGAAGTCTACGAGCAGTACTTC; cdr3_aa: CASSQGGEVYEQYF
v_call: TRBV6-1; j_call: TRBJ2-5; d_call: -; clone_size: -; cdr3_nt: TGTGCCAGCAGTGAAAAGTACTTC; cdr3_aa: CASSEKYF
v_call: TRBV15; j_call: TRBJ1-1; d_call: -; clone_size: -; cdr3_nt: TGTGCCACCAGTCAAGCAGGGGAATTGAACACTGAAGCTTTCTTT; cdr3_aa: CATSQAGELNTEAFF
v_call: TRBV12-3/TRBV12-4; j_call: TRBJ2-5; d_call: -; clone_size: -; cdr3_nt: TGTGCCAGCAGTAGGCGGGACTTCCAAGAGACCCAGTACTTC; cdr3_aa: CASSRRDFQETQYF
v_call: TRBV19; j_call: TRBJ2-1; d_call: TRBD2; clone_size: -; cdr3_nt: TGTGCCAGTAGTATAGGAGGGAGGGCCTACAATGAGCAGTTCTTC; cdr3_aa: CASSIGGRAYNEQFF
v_call: TRBV7-3; j_call: TRBJ2-3; d_call: -; clone_size: -; cdr3_nt: TGTGCCAGCAGCGTTATTGGCGGGTCCCCTGATACGCAGTATTTT; cdr3_aa: CASSVIGGSPDTQYF
v_call: TRBV27; j_call: TRBJ2-7; d_call: TRBD1; clone_size: -; cdr3_nt: TGTGCCAGCAGTGCACTAAGACAGGGGTCCCACGAGCAGTACTTC; cdr3_aa: CASSALRQGSHEQYF
v_call: TRBV9; j_call: TRBJ1-3; d_call: -; clone_size: -; cdr3_nt: TGTGCCAGCAGCGTAGGTTACAGCTCTGGAAACACCATATATTTT; cdr3_aa: CASSVGYSSGNTIYF
v_call: TRBV20-1; j_call: TRBJ2-2; d_call: TRBD1; clone_size: -; cdr3_nt: TGCAGTGGGACAGGGAACACCGGGGAGCTGTTTTTT; cdr3_aa: CSGTGNTGELFF
v_call: TRBV29-1; j_call: TRBJ2-7; d_call: -; clone_size: -; cdr3_nt: TGCAGCGTTGCGGACCCATTAAGCTCCTACGAGCAGTACTTC; cdr3_aa: CSVADPLSSYEQYF
v_call: TRBV9; j_call: TRBJ1-4; d_call: TRBD1; clone_size: -; cdr3_nt: TGTGCCAGCAGCGCACAGGGGGCACCTAATGAAAAACTGTTTTTT; cdr3_aa: CASSAQGAPNEKLFF
v_call: TRBV7-2; j_call: TRBJ2-7; d_call: -; clone_size: -; cdr3_nt: TGTGCCAGCAGCTCGGGGACCTACGAGCAGTACTTC; cdr3_aa: CASSSGTYEQYF
v_call: TRBV2; j_call: TRBJ1-3; d_call: -; clone_size: -; cdr3_nt: TGTGCCAGCAGGACAGTAGATTTCTCTGGAAACACCATATATTTT; cdr3_aa: CASRTVDFSGNTIYF
v_call: TRBV5-1; j_call: TRBJ1-1; d_call: TRBD1; clone_size: -; cdr3_nt: TGCGCCAGCACCGATCTTAGGACAGGGAACACTGAAGCTTTCTTT; cdr3_aa: CASTDLRTGNTEAFF
v_call: TRBV12-3/TRBV12-4; j_call: TRBJ2-7; d_call: -; clone_size: -; cdr3_nt: TGTGCCAGCTCACCTCCGGGCACTGCCTCCTACGAGCAGTACTTC; cdr3_aa: CASSPPGTASYEQYF
v_call: TRBV2; j_call: TRBJ2-2; d_call: TRBD1; clone_size: -; cdr3_nt: TGTGCCAGCGCGACAGGGTCTGGGGAGCTGTTTTTT; cdr3_aa: CASATGSGELFF
v_call: TRBV9; j_call: TRBJ1-1; d_call: -; clone_size: -; cdr3_nt: TGTGCCAGCAGCTCCCAGCAGGGAGGGGATGTTGAAGCTTTCTTT; cdr3_aa: CASSSQQGGDVEAFF
v_call: TRBV5-6; j_call: TRBJ2-7; d_call: TRBD2; clone_size: -; cdr3_nt: TGTGCCAGCAGCTTGGGGCTAGCGGCCTCCTACGAGCAGTACTTC; cdr3_aa: CASSLGLAASYEQYF
v_call: TRBV6-2/TRBV6-3; j_call: TRBJ1-5; d_call: -; clone_size: -; cdr3_nt: TGTGCCAGCAGTTACCCCGGGGGTCAGCCCCAGCATTTT; cdr3_aa: CASSYPGGQPQHF
v_call: TRBV7-9; j_call: TRBJ1-1; d_call: -; clone_size: -; cdr3_nt: TGTGCCAGCCGATTCCCCTCGGGTGAAGCTTTCTTT; cdr3_aa: CASRFPSGEAFF
v_call: TRBV2; j_call: TRBJ2-1; d_call: -; clone_size: -; cdr3_nt: TGTGCCAGCTACGGCAGGCGCATCTACAATGAGCAGTTCTTC; cdr3_aa: CASYGRRIYNEQFF
v_call: TRBV5-6; j_call: TRBJ1-2; d_call: -; clone_size: -; cdr3_nt: TGTGCCAGCAGCCCAGACAGACCTAACTATGGCTACACCTTC; cdr3_aa: CASSPDRPNYGYTF
v_call: TRBV12-3/TRBV12-4; j_call: TRBJ2-5; d_call: -; clone_size: once; cdr3_nt: TGTGCCAGCCTCGACCGGGGGCATGAGACCCAGTACTTC; cdr3_aa: CASLDRGHETQYF
v_call: TRBV9; j_call: TRBJ2-1; d_call: -; clone_size: -; cdr3_nt: TGTGCCAGCAGCGTTTCCAATGAGCAGTTCTTC; cdr3_aa: CASSVSNEQFF
v_call: TRBV20-1; j_call: TRBJ1-3; d_call: -; clone_size: -; cdr3_nt: TGCAGTGTTTCCCCAGGGAGCTCTGGAAACACCATATATTTT; cdr3_aa: CSVSPGSSGNTIYF
v_call: TRBV7-9; j_call: TRBJ2-4; d_call: -; clone_size: once; cdr3_nt: TGTGCCAGCAGCCCCCGGACTCTTAACATTCAGTACTTC; cdr3_aa: CASSPRTLNIQYF
v_call: TRBV6-2/TRBV6-3; j_call: TRBJ2-7; d_call: -; clone_size: -; cdr3_nt: TGTGCCAGCAGTTACGTCTCACCCTACGAGCAGTACTTC; cdr3_aa: CASSYVSPYEQYF
v_call: TRBV3-1; j_call: TRBJ2-7; d_call: -; clone_size: -; cdr3_nt: TGTGCCAGCAGCCAGGATGACGGGACCTACGAGCAGTACTTC; cdr3_aa: CASSQDDGTYEQYF
v_call: TRBV18; j_call: TRBJ2-5; d_call: -; clone_size: -; cdr3_nt: TGTGCCAGCTCACCAAATGAAGAACTAGCGACCCAGTACTTC; cdr3_aa: CASSPNEELATQYF
v_call: TRBV5-6; j_call: TRBJ2-1; d_call: TRBD2; clone_size: once; cdr3_nt: TGTGCCAGCAGCTCGGCGGGGGTTGAGCAGTTCTTC; cdr3_aa: CASSSAGVEQFF
v_call: TRBV12-3/TRBV12-4; j_call: TRBJ2-7; d_call: -; clone_size: -; cdr3_nt: TGTGCCAGCAGTCCGTACGGGACCCTAGGCTACGAGCAGTACTTC; cdr3_aa: CASSPYGTLGYEQYF
v_call: TRBV7-8; j_call: TRBJ1-2; d_call: -; clone_size: -; cdr3_nt: TGTGCCAGCAGCTTAGCCTACGATGGCGGCTACACCTTC; cdr3_aa: CASSLAYDGGYTF
v_call: TRBV19; j_call: TRBJ1-6; d_call: -; clone_size: -; cdr3_nt: TGTGCCAGTAGTACCCGATCCGGGAGACTAAAGAATTCACCCCTCCACTTT; cdr3_aa: CASSTRSGRLKNSPLHF
v_call: TRBV6-5; j_call: TRBJ2-5; d_call: TRBD2; clone_size: -; cdr3_nt: TGTGCCTCGCGGGGTAGCGGGCCTCAAGAGACCCAGTACTTC; cdr3_aa: CASRGSGPQETQYF
v_call: TRBV6-1; j_call: TRBJ2-2; d_call: -; clone_size: -; cdr3_nt: TGTGCCAGCAGTGAATACTCGGCCGGGGAGCTGTTTTTT; cdr3_aa: CASSEYSAGELFF
v_call: TRBV19; j_call: TRBJ1-3; d_call: -; clone_size: -; cdr3_nt: TGTGCCAGTACCCAAGGGGACAATTCGTTCACCATATATTTT; cdr3_aa: CASTQGDNSFTIYF
v_call: TRBV7-9; j_call: TRBJ2-3; d_call: -; clone_size: -; cdr3_nt: TGTGCCAGCAGCACCCGACTTACCACAGATACGCAGTATTTT; cdr3_aa: CASSTRLTTDTQYF
v_call: TRBV5-4; j_call: TRBJ2-7; d_call: TRBD1; clone_size: -; cdr3_nt: TGTGCCAGCAGCTCGACAGGACAGGGAGGCTCCTACGAGCAGTACTTC; cdr3_aa: CASSSTGQGGSYEQYF
v_call: TRBV7-2; j_call: TRBJ2-7; d_call: TRBD2; clone_size: -; cdr3_nt: TGTGCCAGCAGCTTATGGTGGGAGGGCGGTGACGAGCAGTACTTC; cdr3_aa: CASSLWWEGGDEQYF
v_call: TRBV21-1; j_call: TRBJ2-7; d_call: -; clone_size: -; cdr3_nt: TGTGCCAGCAGTGGGGACCTAGAGCAGTACTTC; cdr3_aa: CASSGDLEQYF
v_call: TRBV10-3; j_call: TRBJ2-3; d_call: TRBD2; clone_size: -; cdr3_nt: TGTGCCATCAGTTCCACGACTAGCGGCCTAGATACGCAGTATTTT; cdr3_aa: CAISSTTSGLDTQYF
v_call: TRBV19; j_call: TRBJ2-7; d_call: -; clone_size: -; cdr3_nt: TGTGCCAGTAGTAGGTCACAGGCGGACGCCTACGAGCAGTACTTC; cdr3_aa: CASSRSQADAYEQYF
v_call: TRBV19; j_call: TRBJ2-1; d_call: -; clone_size: -; cdr3_nt: TGTGCCAGTAGCGGGCCGAGCTCCTACAATGAGCAGTTCTTC; cdr3_aa: CASSGPSSYNEQFF
v_call: TRBV27; j_call: TRBJ1-1; d_call: -; clone_size: -; cdr3_nt: TGTGCCAGCAGTGACAGGAGAAACACTGAAGCTTTCTTT; cdr3_aa: CASSDRRNTEAFF
v_call: TRBV7-9; j_call: TRBJ1-2; d_call: -; clone_size: -; cdr3_nt: TGTGCCAGCAGCATCGGGGGGGCCCTGGTGGATGGCTACACCTTC; cdr3_aa: CASSIGGALVDGYTF